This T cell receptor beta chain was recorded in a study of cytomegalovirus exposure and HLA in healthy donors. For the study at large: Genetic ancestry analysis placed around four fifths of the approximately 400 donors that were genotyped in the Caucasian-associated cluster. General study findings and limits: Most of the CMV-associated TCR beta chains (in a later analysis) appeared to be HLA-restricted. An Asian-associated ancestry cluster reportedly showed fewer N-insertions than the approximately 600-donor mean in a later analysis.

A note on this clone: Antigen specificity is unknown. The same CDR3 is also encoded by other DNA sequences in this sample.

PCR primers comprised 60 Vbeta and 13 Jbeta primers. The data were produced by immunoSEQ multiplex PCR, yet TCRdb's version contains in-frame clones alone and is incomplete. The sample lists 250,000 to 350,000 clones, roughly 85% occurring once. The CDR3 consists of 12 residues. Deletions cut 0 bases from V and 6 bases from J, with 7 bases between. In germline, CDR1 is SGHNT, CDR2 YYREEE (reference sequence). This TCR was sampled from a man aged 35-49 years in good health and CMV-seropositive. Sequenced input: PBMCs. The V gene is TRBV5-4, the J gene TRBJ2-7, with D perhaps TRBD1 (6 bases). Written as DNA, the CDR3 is TGTGCCAGCAGCTTGGGGGGGCCCGAGCAGTACTTC. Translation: CASSLGGPEQYF.